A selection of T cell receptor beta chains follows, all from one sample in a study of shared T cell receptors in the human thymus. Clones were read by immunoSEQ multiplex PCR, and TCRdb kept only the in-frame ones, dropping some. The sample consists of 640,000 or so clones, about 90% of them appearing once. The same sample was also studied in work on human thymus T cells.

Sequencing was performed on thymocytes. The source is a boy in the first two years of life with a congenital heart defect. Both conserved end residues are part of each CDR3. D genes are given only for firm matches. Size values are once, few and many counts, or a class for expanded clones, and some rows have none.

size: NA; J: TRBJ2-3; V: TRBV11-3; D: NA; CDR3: CASSAGVEADTQYF; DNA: TGTGCCAGCAGCGCAGGGGTCGAGGCAGATACGCAGTATTTT
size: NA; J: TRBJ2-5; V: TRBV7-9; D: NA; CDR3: CASSSRRPQETQYF; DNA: TGTGCCAGCAGCTCTCGGCGGCCTCAAGAGACCCAGTACTTC
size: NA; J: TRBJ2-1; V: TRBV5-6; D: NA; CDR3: CASMYHTPYNEQFF; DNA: TGTGCCAGCATGTACCACACCCCCTACAATGAGCAGTTCTTC
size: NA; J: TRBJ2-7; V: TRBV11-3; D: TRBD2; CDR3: CASSTGAGDGPYEQYF; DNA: TGTGCCAGCAGCACCGGAGCGGGGGACGGTCCCTACGAGCAGTACTTC
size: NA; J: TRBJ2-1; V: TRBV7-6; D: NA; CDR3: CASSLAPGLFYNEQFF; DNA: TGTGCCAGCAGCTTAGCGCCAGGGTTATTCTACAATGAGCAGTTCTTC
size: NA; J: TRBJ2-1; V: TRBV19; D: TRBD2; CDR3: CASSIVGTSSCEQFF; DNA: TGTGCCAGTAGTATAGTCGGGACTAGCTCTTGTGAGCAGTTCTTC
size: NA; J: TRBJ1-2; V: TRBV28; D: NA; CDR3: CASSCSREKTDRSNGYTF; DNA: TGTGCCAGCAGTTGCAGTCGTGAAAAGACAGATCGGAGCAACGGCTACACCTTC
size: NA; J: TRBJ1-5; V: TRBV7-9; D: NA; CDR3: CASTDGLNQPQHF; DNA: TGTGCCAGCACCGACGGACTGAATCAGCCCCAGCATTTT
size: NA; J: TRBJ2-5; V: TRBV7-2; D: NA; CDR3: CASSFGDGGNHQETQYF; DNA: TGTGCCAGCAGCTTTGGTGATGGCGGGAACCACCAAGAGACCCAGTACTTC
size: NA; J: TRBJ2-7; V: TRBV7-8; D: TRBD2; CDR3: CASSCSGGDVEQYF; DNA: TGTGCCAGCAGCTGCAGCGGGGGGGACGTCGAGCAGTACTTC
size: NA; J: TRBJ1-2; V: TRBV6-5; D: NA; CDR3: CASSYIAPWRGYTF; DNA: TGTGCCAGCAGTTATATCGCCCCGTGGAGAGGCTACACCTTC
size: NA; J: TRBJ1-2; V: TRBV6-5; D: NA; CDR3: CASVDSGDGYTF; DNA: TGTGCCAGCGTCGATTCAGGGGATGGCTACACCTTC
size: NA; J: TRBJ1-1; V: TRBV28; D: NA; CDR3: CASSLQKGSVNTEAFF; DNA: TGTGCCAGCAGTCTCCAAAAGGGTAGCGTGAACACTGAAGCTTTCTTT
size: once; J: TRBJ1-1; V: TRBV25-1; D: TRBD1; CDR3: CASSGPLTGGTNTEAFF; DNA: TGTGCCAGCAGTGGGCCCCTCACAGGGGGCACTAACACTGAAGCTTTCTTT
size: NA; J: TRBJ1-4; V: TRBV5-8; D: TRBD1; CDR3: CASSLGQGAREKLFF; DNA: TGTGCCAGCAGCCTAGGACAGGGGGCGCGGGAAAAACTGTTTTTT
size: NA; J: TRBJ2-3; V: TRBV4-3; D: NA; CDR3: CASSQGTTGGTQYF; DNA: TGCGCCAGCAGCCAAGGGACCACCGGAGGGACGCAGTATTTT
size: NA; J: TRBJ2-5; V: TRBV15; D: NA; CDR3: CATFSSGKETQYF; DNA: TGTGCCACCTTCAGTAGCGGAAAAGAGACCCAGTACTTC
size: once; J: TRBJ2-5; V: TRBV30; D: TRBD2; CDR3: CAWTREGRETQYF; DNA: TGTGCCTGGACCCGGGAGGGCCGCGAGACCCAGTACTTC
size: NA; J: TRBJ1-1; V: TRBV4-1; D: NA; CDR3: CASSQEALNTEAFF; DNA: TGCGCCAGCAGCCAAGAGGCCTTAAACACTGAAGCTTTCTTT
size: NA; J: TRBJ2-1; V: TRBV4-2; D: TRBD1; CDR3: CASSQVQGAYNEQFF; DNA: TGTGCCAGCAGCCAAGTTCAGGGGGCCTACAATGAGCAGTTCTTC
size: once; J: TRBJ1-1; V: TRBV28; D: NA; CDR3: CASSLGGLVMNTEAFF; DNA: TGTGCCAGCAGTTTGGGGGGATTGGTGATGAACACTGAAGCTTTCTTT
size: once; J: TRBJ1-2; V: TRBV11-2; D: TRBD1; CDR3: CASSSLRDSYGYTF; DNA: TGTGCCAGCAGCTCGCTTCGGGACAGCTATGGCTACACCTTC
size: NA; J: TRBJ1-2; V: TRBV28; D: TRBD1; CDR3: CASSFTPTGTAIPRVPYGYTF; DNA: TGTGCCAGCAGTTTTACACCAACCGGGACAGCTATTCCCCGGGTCCCCTATGGCTACACCTTC
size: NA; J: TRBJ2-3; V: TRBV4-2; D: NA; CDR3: CASSQDWPGGTDTQYF; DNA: TGTGCCAGCAGCCAAGATTGGCCAGGGGGCACAGATACGCAGTATTTT
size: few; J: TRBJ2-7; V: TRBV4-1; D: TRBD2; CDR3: CASSHRKLAGADYEQYF; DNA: TGCGCCAGCAGCCATCGGAAACTAGCGGGGGCTGACTACGAGCAGTACTTC
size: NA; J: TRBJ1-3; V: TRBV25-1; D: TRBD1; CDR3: CASSEEEDRGSGNTIYF; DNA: TGTGCCAGCAGTGAAGAAGAGGACAGGGGGTCTGGAAACACCATATATTTT
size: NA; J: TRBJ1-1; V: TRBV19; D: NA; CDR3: CASSIGGNTEAFF; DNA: TGTGCCAGTAGTATCGGAGGTAACACTGAAGCTTTCTTT